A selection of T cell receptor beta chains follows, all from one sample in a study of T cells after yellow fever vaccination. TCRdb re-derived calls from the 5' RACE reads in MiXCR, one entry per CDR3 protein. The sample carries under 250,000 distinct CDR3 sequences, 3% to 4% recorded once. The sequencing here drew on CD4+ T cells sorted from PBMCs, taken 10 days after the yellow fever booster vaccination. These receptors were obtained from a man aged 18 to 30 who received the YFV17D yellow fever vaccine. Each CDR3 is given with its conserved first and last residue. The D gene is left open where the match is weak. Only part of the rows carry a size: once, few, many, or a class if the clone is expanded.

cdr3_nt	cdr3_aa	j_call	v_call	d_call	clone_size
TGCAGTGCTATCCGGACAGGTTCCTTTTACGAGCAGTACTTC	CSAIRTGSFYEQYF	TRBJ2-7	TRBV20-1	TRBD1	many
TGTGCCAGCAGCCAAGAATACGGGGGCACAGATACGCAGTATTTT	CASSQEYGGTDTQYF	TRBJ2-3	TRBV4-2	NA	many
TGCGCCACCCGGGTAGGGGACAAGTACAATGAGCAGTTCTTC	CATRVGDKYNEQFF	TRBJ2-1	TRBV5-1	NA	many
TGTGCCAGCAGTGAAGGGAGGCCGGACACCGGGGAGCTGTTTTTC	CASSEGRPDTGELFF	TRBJ2-2	TRBV2	NA	NA
TGCGCCAGCAGCTTAGCCCAGGGGGATAACTATGGCTACACCTTC	CASSLAQGDNYGYTF	TRBJ1-2	TRBV5-1	TRBD1	many
TGTGCCAGTGACAGTGCCCGCAATGAGCAGTTCTTC	CASDSARNEQFF	TRBJ2-1	TRBV28	NA	few
TGCAGCGTTTCTCTCCAGATCCAAGAGACCCAGTACTTC	CSVSLQIQETQYF	TRBJ2-5	TRBV29-1	NA	NA
TGCAGTGCTAGAGACGCCGGGACAGGGTTTTCACCCCTCCACTTT	CSARDAGTGFSPLHF	TRBJ1-6	TRBV20-1	TRBD1	few
TGTGCCTGGACCAGGGGATCTGGAAACACCATATATTTT	CAWTRGSGNTIYF	TRBJ1-3	TRBV30	NA	NA
TGTGCCTGGAGTTCAGGACTAGTCCCGGAAAGGAGCTCCTACGAGCAGTACTTC	CAWSSGLVPERSSYEQYF	TRBJ2-7	TRBV30	TRBD2	many
TGTGCCAGCAGCTTAGACAGGGGGGATAGCAATCAGCCCCAGCATTTT	CASSLDRGDSNQPQHF	TRBJ1-5	TRBV7-2	TRBD1	few
TGTGCCGGGGGACACCACTCTGGAAACACCATATATTTT	CAGGHHSGNTIYF	TRBJ1-3	TRBV7-2	NA	NA
TGTGCCATCAGGGAACTAGGCGGAGGGACCCCCGGGGAGCTGTTTTTT	CAIRELGGGTPGELFF	TRBJ2-2	TRBV10-3	NA	few
TGTGCCAGCAGCCATTTGTGGGCAGGGACCACCGGGGAGCTGTTTTTT	CASSHLWAGTTGELFF	TRBJ2-2	TRBV3-1	NA	NA
TGCGCCAGCAGCCAAGTGAAGCATTTCTATGGCTACACCTTC	CASSQVKHFYGYTF	TRBJ1-2	TRBV4-1	NA	many
TGTGCCAGCAGTTACTCGGGGGGGGGTGGCAATCAGCCCCAGCATTTT	CASSYSGGGGNQPQHF	TRBJ1-5	TRBV6-5	NA	NA
TGTGCCAGCATCGGGGCCTCTGGGGCCAACGTCCTGACTTTC	CASIGASGANVLTF	TRBJ2-6	TRBV5-6	NA	NA
TGTGCCAGCAGGCATTTCGGGGGGGCGAACACTGAAGCTTTCTTT	CASRHFGGANTEAFF	TRBJ1-1	TRBV6-5	NA	few
TGTGCCAGCAGTAAAGATGGGACTAGCGGACCCACAGATACGCAGTATTTT	CASSKDGTSGPTDTQYF	TRBJ2-3	TRBV6-5	TRBD2	many
TGTGCCAGCAGTCTACAGGGAGGAAATCAGCCCCAGCATTTT	CASSLQGGNQPQHF	TRBJ1-5	TRBV5-1	NA	many
TGCAGCGTATCGTGGGGGGCGAGGTCCTACAATGAGCAGTTCTTC	CSVSWGARSYNEQFF	TRBJ2-1	TRBV29-1	NA	many
TGCGCCAGCAGCGCCGCGGGTCCTACCAAAAACATTCAGTACTTC	CASSAAGPTKNIQYF	TRBJ2-4	TRBV5-1	NA	many
TGTGCCAGCAGCTCCCGGACTAGCGGGGGAGTGGAGACCCAGTACTTC	CASSSRTSGGVETQYF	TRBJ2-5	TRBV11-2	TRBD2	NA
TGTGCCAGCAGCTCGGGGCCCAGGGGCGCCAAAAACATTCAGTACTTC	CASSSGPRGAKNIQYF	TRBJ2-4	TRBV7-9	NA	many
TGCAGTGCTCAAACGGCGGGACGGCGGAATCAGCCCCAGCATTTT	CSAQTAGRRNQPQHF	TRBJ1-5	TRBV20-1	NA	few
TGCGCCAGCAGTTCCGGGACAGCGAAGGGCGAGCAGTACTTC	CASSSGTAKGEQYF	TRBJ2-7	TRBV5-1	TRBD1	NA
TGCAGCGCCTCCGGGACAGGCCTGGGCGAGCAGTACTTC	CSASGTGLGEQYF	TRBJ2-7	TRBV29-1	TRBD1	many
TGTGCCAGCAGTTCCGGGACCCTTATCCCTGAAGCTTTCTTT	CASSSGTLIPEAFF	TRBJ1-1	TRBV27	NA	NA
TGTGCCAGCAGTATTGGGGACAATCAGCCCCAGCATTTT	CASSIGDNQPQHF	TRBJ1-5	TRBV11-2	NA	NA
TGTGCCAGCAGTTTAACATCCCCCAACACTGAAGCTTTCTTT	CASSLTSPNTEAFF	TRBJ1-1	TRBV12-3/TRBV12-4	NA	many
TGCGCCAGCAGCTTGGAGGAGGGACAGCCCCAGCATTTT	CASSLEEGQPQHF	TRBJ1-5	TRBV5-1	NA	many
TGTGCCAGCAGTTACCAACTTCCGGGGGCCACCGGGGAGCTGTTTTTT	CASSYQLPGATGELFF	TRBJ2-2	TRBV6-5	NA	many
TGTGCCAGCAGCTCGACTGGAAACATTCAGTACTTC	CASSSTGNIQYF	TRBJ2-4	TRBV7-9	NA	many
TGTGCCAGCAGATCTACAGGGAAAGGGAGCTCCTATAATTCACCCCTCCACTTT	CASRSTGKGSSYNSPLHF	TRBJ1-6	TRBV7-9	NA	NA
TGTGCCAGCCTAGAGGGCCAGAACACTGAAGCTTTCTTT	CASLEGQNTEAFF	TRBJ1-1	TRBV28	NA	many
TGTGCCAGCAGTGGACAGGTCTATTCACCCCTCCACTTT	CASSGQVYSPLHF	TRBJ1-6	TRBV7-2	TRBD1	many
TGTGCCAGCAAACAGGGGAGCAACACTGAAGCTTTCTTT	CASKQGSNTEAFF	TRBJ1-1	TRBV12-3/TRBV12-4	TRBD1	many
TGTGCCAGCAGCTTGGATTGGGGAGGAGAGACCCAGTACTTC	CASSLDWGGETQYF	TRBJ2-5	TRBV5-4	NA	few
TGTGCCAGCAGCACGACGGTAAACTATGGCTACACCTTC	CASSTTVNYGYTF	TRBJ1-2	TRBV28	NA	NA
TGTGCCAGCAGTTTCTTGACTAGAGGAGAGACCCAGTACTTC	CASSFLTRGETQYF	TRBJ2-5	TRBV12-3/TRBV12-4	NA	many
TGTGCCAGCAGTTTCCTCGAGCTATATAGCAATCAGCCCCAGCATTTT	CASSFLELYSNQPQHF	TRBJ1-5	TRBV28	NA	few
TGTGCCAGCAGCCGACAGGGTGGGGGTGTGAGGGGAAGGCCGGGGGACAATGAGCAGTTCTTC	CASSRQGGGVRGRPGDNEQFF	TRBJ2-1	TRBV7-6	NA	few
TGTGCCAGCAGTTACTCGATGGGTCTGGAGACCCAGTACTTC	CASSYSMGLETQYF	TRBJ2-5	TRBV6-5	NA	few
TGCGCCAGCAGCTTGTATCCCGGGGAGCTGTTTTTT	CASSLYPGELFF	TRBJ2-2	TRBV5-1	NA	NA
TGTGCCAGCAGTTTAGACGGTAGCTCCTACAATGAGCAGTTCTTC	CASSLDGSSYNEQFF	TRBJ2-1	TRBV12-3/TRBV12-4	NA	few